This TCR beta chain derives from a study of T cell responses to AZD1222 COVID-19 vaccine. The method was immunoSEQ multiplex PCR; TCRdb's version includes in-frame clones alone and lacks a portion of them. The sample lists some 86,000 clones, under 95% occurring once. There are 16 residues in the CDR3. V lost 5 bases to trimming and J lost 5 bases, with 21 bases between them. Germline CDR1 SGHTA, CDR2 FQGNSA. Study results and limitations: Reports indicate that nearly half of spike-specific TCRs are directed at unmutated variant regions. There were mostly white British donors and more females than males, and clonal diversity was possibly underestimated. Spike-specific TCR repertoires showed rising breadth and depth after two AZD1222 doses. Spike as a whole was targeted by vaccine-associated CD4 TCRs, dominant at 160-218 and 743-854.

This clone was observed once. Its antigen is undetermined. The chain carries TRBV7-2 and TRBJ1-2, with D perhaps TRBD1 (6 bases). This clonotype was sampled from an adult in good health. The material sequenced was peripheral blood, taken on day 0 of AZD1222 vaccination. CDR3 region: CASSVRWGRQVYGYTF. CDR3 nucleotides: TGTGCCAGCAGCGTCAGATGGGGGCGACAGGTATATGGCTACACCTTC.